Listed here are 24 T cell receptor beta chains from one sample, sequenced in a study of metastatic and nonmetastatic thyroid tumors (dated by TCRdb to about 2020). Before undergoing thyroid surgery, none of the patients had been given any kind of treatment. The library was produced with PCR. Sequencing was performed on an Illumina HiSeq 4000. In TCRdb, the public reads were trimmed at Q25 with fastp and aligned with MiXCR, with productive beta chains retained. The sample contains fewer than 25,000 clones, roughly 18% of them found a single time. 2.7% of the sample lies in the top ten. The sequencing input was adjacent normal tissue. The receptors originated from a male donor with papillary thyroid cancer or a benign thyroid nodule (not recorded which). Some clones in this sample may be carry-over from other donors' samples.

This clone was recorded at least ten times. The chain couples TRBV7-6 to TRBJ1-2; TRBD1 matches 7 bases. Looked up from germline, CDR1 is SGHVS and CDR2 is FNYEAQ. V trimming: 1 base; J trimming: 8 bases; junction bases outside the gene matches: 4. The CDR3 length is 13 residues. The CDR3 protein is CASSLVTGKGYTF. CDR3 sequence (DNA): TGTGCCAGCAGCTTAGTGACAGGGAAAGGCTACACCTTC.

This clone came up many times. V and J are TRBV5-6 and TRBJ1-2; D not certain. The CDR3 spans 13 residues. Trimming cost V 4 bases and J 5 bases, with 12 bases left between them. From germline, CDR1 is SGHDT and CDR2 YYEEEE. CDR3 bases: TGTGCCAGCAGCAAACCCTCAGCTTATGGCTACACCTTC. Protein product: CASSKPSAYGYTF.

This clone was detected many times. This sequence joins TRBV15 and TRBJ1-2; TRBD1 is a possible D gene (5 bases). Germline V lookup: CDR1 LNHNV, CDR2 YYDKDF (reference sequence). Trimming removed 2 bases from V and 8 bases from J, with 12 bases in between. CDR3 length equals 13 residues. The CDR3 region has the DNA TGTGCCACCAGCAGAAACCAGGGTGGAGGCTACACCTTC. The encoded protein is CATSRNQGGGYTF. The whole variable domain, filled in from reference TRBV15 and TRBJ1-2, reads DAMVIQNPRYQVTQFGKPVTLSCSQTLNHNVMYWYQQKSSQAPKLLFHYYDKDFNNEADTPDNFQSRRPNTSFCFLDIRSPGLGDTAMYLCATSRNQGGGYTFGSGTRLTVV.

This clone was detected once. This may come from a read error, since a much larger clone is one base off. The CDR3 here is CASSFGQMNTEVFF. CDR3 in DNA: TGTGCCAGCAGTTTTGGACAGATGAACACTGAAGTTTTCTTT. The V and J genes are TRBV11-2 and TRBJ1-1; weak D call: TRBD1 (6 bases). CDR1 is SGHAT and CDR2 is FQNNGV in the germline V gene. This CDR3 is built from 14 residues.

Notes on this clone: The junction differs from germline at one of its ends, possibly a read error. The chain couples TRBV28 to TRBJ2-7; D gene ambiguous. The CDR3 has 11 amino acids. Germline loops: CDR1 MDHEN, CDR2 SYDVKM. CDR3 sequence: CASSAAYERYF. CDR3 nucleotides: TGTGCTAGCAGTGCCGCCTACGAGCGGTACTTC. Using reference TRBV28 and TRBJ2-7 for the parts outside the CDR3, the full variable domain is DVKVTQSSRYLVKRTGEKVFLECVQDMDHENMFWYRQDPGLGLRLIYFSYDVKMKEKGDIPEGYSVSREKKERFSLILESASTNQTSMYLCASSAAYERYFGPGTRLTVT.

Notes on this clone: The germline gene is not matched at one end of the junction; a read error may be the cause. The genes are TRBV2 and TRBJ2-7; D is undetermined. The CDR3 totals 12 residues. CDR1 is SNHLY and CDR2 is FYNNEI in the germline V gene. The chain's CDR3 is CASRDGPYEQCF. CDR3 bases: TGTGCCAGCAGGGACGGCCCCTACGAGCAGTGCTTC.

This clone is termed medium-sized. The V gene is TRBV27, the J gene TRBJ2-2; TRBD1 matches at 9 bases. The germline V gene has CDR1 MNHEY and CDR2 SMNVEV (reference sequence). The J segment lost 9 bases and the V segment lost 0 bases, leaving 8 bases of the junction unmatched. This CDR3 contains 16 residues. The CDR3 loop reads CASSLSFPDRGRELFF. The DNA for the CDR3 is TGTGCCAGCAGTTTATCGTTTCCGGACAGGGGCCGGGAGCTGTTTTTT.

With respect to this clone: Relative to the germline gene, one junction end is altered; a read error may explain this. The chain couples TRBV28 to TRBJ1-2; 7 nucleotides align to TRBD1. Germline CDR1 is MDHEN and CDR2 is SYDVKM. This CDR3 comprises 13 residues. The CDR3: CASSSGGGYAYTF. The CDR3 DNA reads TGTGCTAGCAGTTCAGGGGGTGGCTATGCCTACACCTTC.

This clone is judged medium-sized. The rearrangement uses TRBV6-2 or TRBV6-3 and TRBJ1-2; no reliable D call. This CDR3 contains 13 residues. The germline CDR1 and CDR2 sequences are MNHEY and SVGEGT. V was cut by 1 base and J by 5 bases, with 8 bases left in between. Written as DNA, the CDR3 is TGTGCCAGCAGTTACTGGGCCACATATGGCTACACCTTC. Amino acid sequence: CASSYWATYGYTF.

V gene TRBV30 combines with J gene TRBJ2-7, with D unresolved. The CDR3 covers 12 residues. Germline V gene data show CDR1 as GTSNPN and CDR2 as SVGIG (reference sequence). The CDR3 DNA reads as TGTGCCTGGAGTTCTGGGAACTACGATCAGTACGTC. It specifies CAWSSGNYDQYV.

This clone occurred many times. This chain connects TRBV24-1 to TRBJ2-1; TRBD2 matches 7 bases. Germline CDR1 reads KGHDR; CDR2 reads SFDVKD. Trimming at V came to 2 bases and at J to 5 bases, leaving 11 bases not matched to a gene. The CDR3 has 17 residues. CDR3 sequence: CATSDSPGGRDDNEQFF. The DNA of the CDR3 is TGTGCCACCAGTGATTCACCAGGAGGGAGGGATGACAATGAGCAGTTCTTC.

This clone was picked up a small number of times. J is TRBJ2-3 and V is TRBV7-3; 14 bases match TRBD2. The CDR3 contains 16 residues. Germline assignment: CDR1 SGHTA and CDR2 FQGTGA. The trim removed 4 bases at V and 5 bases at J, leaving 5 bases unmatched. CDR3 loop: CASSSGLAGGLDTQYF. The CDR3 nucleotides are TGTGCCAGCAGCTCCGGACTAGCGGGAGGACTAGATACGCAGTATTTT.

This clone is classed as medium-sized (0.01 to 0.1%). The chain couples TRBV12-3 or TRBV12-4 to TRBJ1-1, with D possibly TRBD1 on 5 matching bases. Trimming removed 1 base at V and 5 bases at J, with 8 bases between. CDR3 length: 13 residues. The CDR3 nucleotides are TGTGCCAGCAGTTTAGGGGGGGTTACTGAAGCTTTCTTT. Translated, it gives CASSLGGVTEAFF.

This clone was seen many times. The gene calls are TRBV20-1 and TRBJ1-2; D is ambiguous. CDR3 length: 16 amino acids. Between the trimmed V and J ends, which lost 2 bases and 8 bases, there was a span of 24 bases. Germline CDR1 DFQATT, CDR2 SNEGSKA (reference sequence). The CDR3 region has the DNA TGCAGTGCTAGATCTATCACCGCCGCTTCCCTGGGAGGCTACACCTTC. Its protein product is CSARSITAASLGGYTF.

This clone was recorded at least ten times. A much larger clone lies one base from this, so it may be a read error. This rearrangement joins TRBV6-1 to TRBJ2-3, with TRBD2 matching 10 bases. Germline V gene data show CDR1 as MNHNS and CDR2 as SASEGT. The CDR3 runs to 14 residues. In DNA form, the CDR3 reads TGTGCCAGCAGTTTGAGCGGGGGGGCGAATACGCGGTATTTT. Translated: CASSLSGGANTRYF.

With regard to this clone: As the CDR3 is not closed by the conserved phenylalanine or tryptophan, this likely results from a read error. The chain has TRBV27 and TRBJ1-6; D perhaps matches TRBD1 (5 bases). V lost 11 bases and J lost 8, with 19 bases in between. Looked up from germline, CDR1 is MNHEY and CDR2 is SMNVEV (reference sequence). The CDR3 runs to 14 residues. Here the CDR3 DNA reads TGTGCCTCCAAACTCAGGGTGGGCGATTCACCCCTCCACTAT. Its translation: CASKLRVGDSPLHY.

At least ten counts were recorded for this clone. The chain links TRBV2 to TRBJ2-1; 8 nucleotides match TRBD1. In germline, CDR1 is SNHLY, CDR2 FYNNEI. V was clipped by 4 bases and J by 2 bases; unmatched bases: 16. CDR3 size: 19 residues. CDR3 in DNA: TGTGCCAGCAGTGCCGCCACGGTGGACAGGGAACTTCCCTACAATGAGCAGTTCTTC. Translated, it gives CASSAATVDRELPYNEQFF.

This clone rates as medium-sized. The gene calls are TRBV27 and TRBJ2-1; unclear D gene. V lost 3 bases to trimming and J lost 10 bases, with 7 bases between them. Germline loops: CDR1 MNHEY, CDR2 SMNVEV (reference sequence). The length of the CDR3 is 11 residues. CDR3 in DNA: TGTGCCAGCAGTTTTTTATCGGAGCAGTTCTTC. Amino acids: CASSFLSEQFF.

This clone was observed at least ten times. The same CDR3 is also encoded by other DNA sequences in this sample. This chain links TRBV9 with TRBJ2-3; 12 bases agree with TRBD2. J gave up 2 bases and V 0 bases, and 4 bases lay outside the gene matches. Per germline, CDR1 SGDLS and CDR2 YYNGEE. This CDR3 contains 17 residues. CDR3 loop: CASSVGLAGGPTDTQYF. DNA for the CDR3: TGTGCCAGCAGCGTAGGGCTAGCGGGGGGGCCCACAGATACGCAGTATTTT.

The chain has TRBV7-9 and TRBJ2-7; a possible D gene is TRBD1 (5 bases). Germline CDR1 SEHNR, CDR2 FQNEAQ (reference sequence). Trimming stripped 5 bases from V and 6 bases from J, with 17 bases between. The CDR3 is made up of 14 amino acids. CDR3 region: CASSPACGQGEQYF. The CDR3 region has the DNA TGTGCCAGCAGCCCCGCGTGTGGGCAGGGCGAGCAGTACTTC.

This clone is categorized as medium-sized. J is TRBJ2-3 and V is TRBV27, with D uncertain. V was cut by 6 bases and J by 5 bases, with 9 bases left in between. Germline V gene lookup returns CDR1 MNHEY and CDR2 SMNVEV (reference sequence). There are 12 residues in the CDR3. CDR3 bases: TGTGCCAGCAGCCCGACCCTAGATACGCAGTATTTT. This sequence encodes CASSPTLDTQYF.

This clone is judged medium-sized. The CDR3, as DNA: TGTGCCAGCAGTCCGACTAGCGGGGGAAGCAATGAGCAGTTCTTC. It translates to CASSPTSGGSNEQFF. The chain has TRBV12-3 or TRBV12-4 and TRBJ2-1; TRBD2 matches 12 bases. The CDR3 sequence is 15 residues long. Trimming took 5 bases from V and 6 from J; bases not matched to a gene: 5.

In regard to this clone: The junction differs from germline at one of its ends, possibly a read error. V and J are TRBV28 and TRBJ1-5; D unresolved. Germline V gene lookup returns CDR1 MDHEN and CDR2 SYDVKM. CDR3 length: 15 residues. The CDR3 reads CASSSLLGSNRPQHF. For the CDR3, the DNA is TGTGCCAGCAGCTCATTACTCGGAAGCAATCGGCCCCAGCATTTT.

In this sample, this clone turned up once. The germline gene is not matched at one end of the junction; a read error may be the cause. The CDR3 loop is CAWSGIDNEQSF. CDR3 in DNA: TGTGCCTGGAGTGGTATCGACAATGAGCAGTCCTTC. This sequence joins TRBV30 and TRBJ2-1; D gene uncertain. The CDR3 is 12 amino acids. Germline CDR1 GTSNPN, CDR2 SVGIG (reference sequence).